The clone carrying this TCR beta chain appeared a single time. Trimming removed 6 bases at V and 4 bases at J, with 7 bases between. The germline V gene encodes CDR1 LNHDA and CDR2 SQIVND (reference sequence). The CDR3 loop spans 12 amino acids. This record comes from a study of CD8 T cells in Susac syndrome. Reverse transcription of about 0.45 to 1 ug RNA was performed with random hexamers. TCRdb used MiXCR to reprocess the immunoSEQ multiplex PCR reads, holding one entry per CDR3 protein. The data show about 110,000 distinct CDR3 sequences, about 95% seen once. The sequenced sample was CD4+ T cells from PBMCs. The chain uses TRBV19 and TRBJ1-5; tentative D call: TRBD1 (5 bases). The clonotype comes from a human donor in good health. The CDR3: CASRQGNQPQHF. As DNA, the CDR3 is TGTGCCAGTAGGCAGGGTAATCAGCCCCAGCATTTT.